Below are 20 T cell receptor beta chains sequenced from a single sample in a study of blood T cell repertoires in COVID-19. Libraries were prepared by immunoSEQ multiplex PCR; TCRdb keeps only in-frame clonotypes and omits some of them. The sample consists of some 110,000 clones, 86% of them appearing once. Sequencing was carried out using peripheral blood. These receptors were collected from a man between 65 and 79 years old who had recovered from COVID-19.

The V call is TRBV7-2, the J call TRBJ1-1, with D maybe TRBD1 (6 bases). CDR1 is SGHTA and CDR2 is FQGNSA in the germline V gene. The CDR3 contains 14 residues. V was shortened by 5 bases and J by 5 bases, with 15 bases between the two germline ends. The DNA for the CDR3 is TGTGCCAGCAGCCCAGGGGAGGGATGGACTGAAGCTTTCTTT. Its translation is CASSPGEGWTEAFF.

CDR3 amino acids: CASSTATGTREAFF. CDR3 nucleotide sequence: TGTGCCAGCAGCACGGCAACCGGGACACGGGAAGCTTTCTTT. This sequence joins TRBV5-4 and TRBJ1-1, with a weak D call TRBD1 (6 bases). The CDR3 loop spans 14 amino acids. Germline V gives CDR1 SGHNT, CDR2 YYREEE (reference sequence). The ends were cut back, 4 bases at V and 8 bases at J, with 18 bases in the middle. The complete variable domain, with remaining parts taken from reference TRBV5-4 and TRBJ1-1, reads ETGVTQSPTHLIKTRGQQVTLRCSSQSGHNTVSWYQQALGQGPQFIFQYYREEENGRGNFPPRFSGLQFPNYSSELNVNALELDDSALYLCASSTATGTREAFFGQGTRLTVV.

This chain links TRBV6-1 with TRBJ2-7; D might be TRBD1 (6 bases). Trimming took 4 bases from V and 0 from J, leaving 16 bases between them. Germline V gene lookup returns CDR1 MNHNS and CDR2 SASEGT. The CDR3 runs 16 residues. CDR3 sequence reads: CASSGVGTRSSYEQYF. The CDR3 DNA follows: TGTGCCAGCAGTGGTGTCGGGACACGGAGCTCCTACGAGCAGTACTTC.

The V call is TRBV19, the J call TRBJ1-2; tentative D call: TRBD1 (6 bases). The CDR3 sequence is 13 residues long. Germline-derived CDR1 and CDR2 are LNHDA and SQIVND (reference sequence). The V end was cut by 3 bases, the J end by 4 bases, with 9 bases between. As DNA, the CDR3 is TGTGCCAGTAGTATCGGCAGGGGCTATGGCTACACCTTC. Its protein is CASSIGRGYGYTF. The full variable domain, with the rest looked up from reference TRBV19 and TRBJ1-2, is DGGITQSPKYLFRKEGQNVTLSCEQNLNHDAMYWYRQDPGQGLRLIYYSQIVNDFQKGDIAEGYSVSREKKESFPLTVTSAQKNPTAFYLCASSIGRGYGYTFGSGTRLTVV.

The chain combines TRBV5-1 with TRBJ2-5, with TRBD1 matching over 7 bases. The V segment lost 5 bases and the J segment 0 bases; nucleotides outside the gene matches: 7. The V gene's germline CDR1 is SGHRS and CDR2 YFSETQ. The CDR3 sequence is 15 residues long. This CDR3 reads CASREGTAYQETQYF. CDR3 nucleotide sequence: TGCGCCAGCAGAGAAGGGACAGCGTACCAAGAGACCCAGTACTTC.

The chain joins TRBV5-1 to TRBJ2-5; TRBD2 agrees at 8 bases. The length of the CDR3 is 14 residues. The J segment lost 2 bases and the V segment lost 0 bases, leaving 0 bases of the junction unmatched. Germline V lookup: CDR1 SGHRS, CDR2 YFSETQ. In DNA, the CDR3 is TGCGCCAGCAGCTTGGGCGGGGGGCAAGAGACCCAGTACTTC. It is translated as CASSLGGGQETQYF.

The J gene is TRBJ2-1, the V gene TRBV11-2; 10 bases fit TRBD1. Germline V gene lookup returns CDR1 SGHAT and CDR2 FQNNGV. CDR3 length: 15 amino acids. The trim removed 4 bases at V and 6 bases at J, leaving 6 bases unmatched. CDR3 coding DNA: TGTGCCAGCAGCTACGGACAGGGGGTCCTCAATGAGCAGTTCTTC. Its translation: CASSYGQGVLNEQFF.

This chain links TRBV5-4 with TRBJ1-2; D uncertain. The germline V and J ends were trimmed by 1 base and 4 bases, with 14 bases remaining between them. This CDR3 contains 15 residues. Germline V gene data show CDR1 as SGHNT and CDR2 as YYREEE (reference sequence). In DNA form, the CDR3 reads TGTGCCAGCAGCTTGCCATTGGCAGGCGCCTATGGCTACACCTTC. Its protein product is CASSLPLAGAYGYTF.

This clone occurred a few times. The chain has TRBV2 and TRBJ1-4; the D is unclear. CDR1 is SNHLY, CDR2 FYNNEI, per germline. The V end was cut by 6 bases, the J end by 1 base, with 6 bases between. This CDR3 is 13 amino acids long. In nucleotides, the CDR3 is TGTGCCAGCAGCTTCTTAACTAATGAAAAACTGTTTTTT. Encoded protein: CASSFLTNEKLFF. Looking up the rest from reference TRBV2 and TRBJ1-4 gives the full variable domain: EPEVTQTPSHQVTQMGQEVILRCVPISNHLYFYWYRQILGQKVEFLVSFYNNEISEKSEIFDDQFSVERPDGSNFTLKIRSTKLEDSAMYFCASSFLTNEKLFFGSGTQLSVL.

The chain joins TRBV24-1 to TRBJ2-3, with a weak D call TRBD2 (5 bases). CDR1 and CDR2 from the germline V gene are KGHDR and SFDVKD. This CDR3 spans 15 amino acids. V shed 6 bases and J shed 1 base, with 13 bases lying between them. In DNA, the CDR3 is TGTGCCACCAGTCCGGCGTGGGGAGGCACAGATACGCAGTATTTT. It translates to CATSPAWGGTDTQYF.

This clone was seen just once. The chain uses TRBV5-4 and TRBJ2-7, with 7 bases aligning to TRBD1. After removal of 4 bases from V and 3 bases from J, the junction contained 7 bases not matched to a gene. The length of the CDR3 is 14 residues. CDR1 SGHNT and CDR2 YYREEE come from the germline V gene (reference sequence). CDR3 sequence (DNA): TGTGCCAGCAGCGCCCGACAGGGAGTCTACGAGCAGTACTTC. Protein: CASSARQGVYEQYF.

Comment on this clone: An end of the junction does not agree with germline; a read error may underlie this. The chain couples TRBV2 to TRBJ1-2, with 7 bases fitting TRBD1. The CDR3 sequence is 16 residues long. Looked up from germline, CDR1 is SNHLY and CDR2 is FYNNEI. This CDR3 is CASTETGRGGGYGYTF. The CDR3 DNA follows: TGTGCCAGCACTGAAACTGGGAGAGGGGGCGGCTATGGCTACACCTTC. The full variable domain, in which reference TRBV2 and TRBJ1-2 provide the parts outside the CDR3, is EPEVTQTPSHQVTQMGQEVILRCVPISNHLYFYWYRQILGQKVEFLVSFYNNEISEKSEIFDDQFSVERPDGSNFTLKIRSTKLEDSAMYFCASTETGRGGGYGYTFGSGTRLTVV.

The chain employs TRBV6-2 or TRBV6-3 and TRBJ1-1; maybe TRBD1 (5 bases). The CDR3 is 13 amino acids. Per germline, CDR1 MNHEY and CDR2 SVGEGT. Trimming pared 2 bases from V and 1 base from J, leaving 5 bases between. The CDR3 protein is CASSYQGNTEAFF. CDR3 coding DNA: TGTGCCAGCAGTTACCAGGGGAACACTGAAGCTTTCTTT.

The rearrangement links TRBV28 to TRBJ1-4, with TRBD1 as a possible D gene (6 bases). Germline CDR1 reads MDHEN; CDR2 reads SYDVKM. The ends were cut back, 8 bases at V and 3 bases at J, with 16 bases in the middle. The CDR3 is made up of 15 amino acids. For the CDR3, the DNA is TGTGCCAGCGGTCTCTTGGGGGCCTCTAATGAAAAACTGTTTTTT. Translating it yields CASGLLGASNEKLFF. Looking up the rest from reference TRBV28 and TRBJ1-4 gives the full variable domain: DVKVTQSSRYLVKRTGEKVFLECVQDMDHENMFWYRQDPGLGLRLIYFSYDVKMKEKGDIPEGYSVSREKKERFSLILESASTNQTSMYLCASGLLGASNEKLFFGSGTQLSVL.

There are a few counts of this clone. The rearrangement links TRBV5-1 to TRBJ2-1; TRBD1 might be the D (5 bases). Trimming took 8 bases from V and 9 from J, leaving 12 bases between them. The germline CDR1 and CDR2 sequences are SGHRS and YFSETQ. The CDR3 extends over 11 amino acids. CDR3 residues: CASGLTAEQFF. The CDR3 DNA reads TGCGCCAGTGGGTTGACAGCTGAGCAGTTCTTC.

CDR3 loop: CATSDLRTGDNEQFF. CDR3 DNA: TGTGCCACCAGTGATCTACGGACAGGGGACAATGAGCAGTTCTTC. The J gene is TRBJ2-1, the V gene TRBV24-1; 9 bases fit TRBD1. After removal of 3 bases from V and 5 bases from J, the junction contained 4 bases not matched to a gene. This CDR3 is 15 amino acids long. Germline-derived CDR1 and CDR2 are KGHDR and SFDVKD.

This clone appeared once. The chain carries TRBV28 and TRBJ1-4; possibly TRBD1 for D (5 bases). Germline V CDR1 and CDR2: MDHEN, SYDVKM. The CDR3 has 12 residues. The ends were cut back, 7 bases at V and 13 bases at J, with 16 bases in the middle. As DNA, the CDR3 is TGTGCCAGCACCCAGACCGGGACTCTACTGTTTTTT. Residues: CASTQTGTLLFF.

This clone occurred a few times. The chain joins TRBV19 to TRBJ2-3, with 7 bases that match TRBD2. V shed 3 bases, J shed 4 bases, and the junction held 4 bases outside the gene matches. The CDR3 has 14 residues. Germline V gene data show CDR1 as LNHDA and CDR2 as SQIVND (reference sequence). In nucleotides, the CDR3 is TGTGCCAGTAGTATCGGGGGGTACGCAGATACGCAGTATTTT. This sequence encodes CASSIGGYADTQYF.

The chain joins TRBV5-6 to TRBJ1-1; the D is unclear. The CDR3 is 15 residues long. Looked up from germline, CDR1 is SGHDT and CDR2 is YYEEEE. The germline V and J ends were trimmed by 1 base and 4 bases, with 14 bases remaining between them. CDR3 nucleotides: TGTGCCAGCAGCTTGTTCGGGGTGAGTAGCACTGAAGCTTTCTTT. Amino acids: CASSLFGVSSTEAFF.

V is TRBV5-5 and J is TRBJ1-5, with D hard to call. This CDR3 region has 14 residues. CDR1 is SGHKS and CDR2 is YYEKEE in the germline V gene (reference sequence). Between the trimmed V and J ends, which lost 0 bases and 5 bases, there was a span of 9 bases. The CDR3 protein is CASSLGGPDQPQHF. The DNA for the CDR3 is TGTGCCAGCAGCTTGGGAGGCCCGGATCAGCCCCAGCATTTT.